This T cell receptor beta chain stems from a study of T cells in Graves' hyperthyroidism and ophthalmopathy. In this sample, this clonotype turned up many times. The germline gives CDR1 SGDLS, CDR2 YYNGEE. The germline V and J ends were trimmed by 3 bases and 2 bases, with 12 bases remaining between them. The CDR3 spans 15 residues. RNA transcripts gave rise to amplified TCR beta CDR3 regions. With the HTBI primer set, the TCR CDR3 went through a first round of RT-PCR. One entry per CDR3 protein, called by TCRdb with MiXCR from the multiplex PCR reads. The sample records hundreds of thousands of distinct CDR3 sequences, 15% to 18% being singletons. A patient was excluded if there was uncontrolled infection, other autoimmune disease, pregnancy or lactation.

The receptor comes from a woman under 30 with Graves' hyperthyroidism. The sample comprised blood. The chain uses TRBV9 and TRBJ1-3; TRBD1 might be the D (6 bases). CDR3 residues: CASSGGGGTGNTIYF. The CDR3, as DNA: TGTGCCAGCAGCGGCGGAGGGGGAACTGGAAACACCATATATTTT.